One and the same sample provided the 2 T cell receptor beta chains below, sequenced in a study of shared clonotypes between healthy human individuals. Profiling relied on immunoSEQ multiplex PCR, and the TCRdb table lists in-frame clones only, not all of them. The data hold about 960,000 clones, with 60% to 85% observed a single time. Material for sequencing was memory CD4+ T cells sorted from blood. Described subset: CD45RA-negative fraction. Source of these receptors: a young man in good health.

The gene calls are TRBV5-1 and TRBJ2-7; a weak D match, TRBD1 (5 bases). Germline V lookup: CDR1 SGHRS, CDR2 YFSETQ. CDR3 length equals 14 residues. Trimming stripped 4 bases from V and 0 bases from J, with 11 bases between. The CDR3 reads CASSTLGVSYEQYF. Here the CDR3 DNA reads TGCGCCAGCAGCACCTTAGGGGTCTCCTACGAGCAGTACTTC.

The chain employs TRBV7-2 and TRBJ2-7, with TRBD1 matching 7 bases. V gave up 1 base and J gave up 5 bases; unmatched junction bases: 5. This CDR3 contains 14 residues. Germline CDR1 is SGHTA and CDR2 is FQGNSA. The CDR3 reads CASSLEYRGHEQYF. CDR3 sequence (DNA): TGTGCCAGCAGCTTAGAATACAGGGGCCACGAGCAGTACTTC.